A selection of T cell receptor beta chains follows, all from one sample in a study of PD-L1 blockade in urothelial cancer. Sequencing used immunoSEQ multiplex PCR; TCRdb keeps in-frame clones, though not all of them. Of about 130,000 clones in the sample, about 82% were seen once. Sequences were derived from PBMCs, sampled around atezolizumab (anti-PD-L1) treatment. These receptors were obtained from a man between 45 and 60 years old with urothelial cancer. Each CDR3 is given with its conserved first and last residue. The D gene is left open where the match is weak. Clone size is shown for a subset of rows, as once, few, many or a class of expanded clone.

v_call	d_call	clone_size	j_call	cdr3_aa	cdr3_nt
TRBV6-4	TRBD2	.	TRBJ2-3	CASSVSAGGGADTQYF	TGTGCCAGCAGTGTCTCAGCGGGAGGTGGCGCAGATACGCAGTATTTT
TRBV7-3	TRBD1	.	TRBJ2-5	CASSRSGGETQYF	TGTGCCAGCAGCCGGTCAGGGGGTGAGACCCAGTACTTC
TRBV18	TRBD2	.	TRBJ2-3	CASSPQIAAGRSTDTQYF	TGTGCCAGCTCACCCCAAATCGCAGCGGGACGAAGCACAGATACGCAGTATTTT
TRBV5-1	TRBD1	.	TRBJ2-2	CASSWTGGRNTGELFF	TGCGCCAGCAGCTGGACAGGGGGGCGGAACACCGGGGAGCTGTTTTTT
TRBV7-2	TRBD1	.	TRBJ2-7	CASGRQGSYEQYF	TGTGCCAGCGGGCGACAGGGATCCTACGAGCAGTACTTC
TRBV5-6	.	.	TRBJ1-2	CASSLADYGYTF	TGTGCCAGCAGCTTGGCAGACTATGGCTACACCTTC
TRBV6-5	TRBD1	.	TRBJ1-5	CASSYSGQGDQPQHF	TGTGCCAGCAGTTACTCGGGACAGGGTGATCAGCCCCAGCATTTT
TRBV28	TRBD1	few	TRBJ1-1	CASRDDRGQAAFF	TGTGCCAGCAGGGACGACAGGGGGCAGGCCGCTTTCTTT
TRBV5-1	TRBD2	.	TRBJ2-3	CASSKRDRTDTQYF	TGCGCCAGCTCTAAGCGGGACCGCACAGATACGCAGTATTTT
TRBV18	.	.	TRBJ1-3	CASSPQGDTIYF	TGTGCCAGCTCACCACAGGGGGACACCATATATTTT
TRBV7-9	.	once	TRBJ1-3	CASSLARALSGNTIYF	TGTGCCAGCAGCTTAGCCAGGGCCCTATCTGGAAACACCATATATTTT
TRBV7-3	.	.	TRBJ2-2	CASSQSGNTGELFF	TGTGCCAGCAGTCAGAGCGGGAACACCGGGGAGCTGTTTTTT
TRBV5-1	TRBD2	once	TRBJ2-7	CASSLSSGIGSEQYF	TGCGCCAGCAGCTTGTCTAGCGGGATCGGATCGGAGCAGTACTTC